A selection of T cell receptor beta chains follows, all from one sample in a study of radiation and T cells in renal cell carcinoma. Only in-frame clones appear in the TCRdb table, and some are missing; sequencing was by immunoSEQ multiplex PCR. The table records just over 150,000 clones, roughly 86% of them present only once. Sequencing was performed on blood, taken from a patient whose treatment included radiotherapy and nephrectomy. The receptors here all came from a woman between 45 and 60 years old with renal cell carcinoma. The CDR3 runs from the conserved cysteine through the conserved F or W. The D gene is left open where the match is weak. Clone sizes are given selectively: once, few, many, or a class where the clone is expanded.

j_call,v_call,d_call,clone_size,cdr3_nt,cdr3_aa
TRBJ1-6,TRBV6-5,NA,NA,TGTGCCAGCAACCAACTTTGGGGACCCCTCCACTTT,CASNQLWGPLHF
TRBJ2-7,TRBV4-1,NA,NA,TGCGCCAGCAGCCAGACCACTACAGGATTGGGTAGCCTCTACGAGCAGTACTTC,CASSQTTTGLGSLYEQYF
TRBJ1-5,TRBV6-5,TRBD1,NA,TGTGCCAGCAGTTACAGGACAGGGGGGGATCAGCCCCAGCATTTT,CASSYRTGGDQPQHF
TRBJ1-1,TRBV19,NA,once,TGTGCCAGTAGTATCGGGAGTAGGAACACTGAAGCTTTCTTT,CASSIGSRNTEAFF
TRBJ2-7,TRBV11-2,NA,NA,TGTGCCAGCAGCCTGGGGGGCTATACGCGCGAGCAGTACTTC,CASSLGGYTREQYF
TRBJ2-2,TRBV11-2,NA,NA,TGTGCCAGCAGCAACACCGGGGAGCTGTTTTTT,CASSNTGELFF
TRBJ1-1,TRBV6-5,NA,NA,TGTGCCAGCACCCCGACAGGAGTGAACACTGAAGCTTTCTTT,CASTPTGVNTEAFF
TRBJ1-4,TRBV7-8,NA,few,TGTGCCAGCAGCTTAGTGCGTACAGATGAAAAACTGTTTTTT,CASSLVRTDEKLFF
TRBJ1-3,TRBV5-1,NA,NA,TGCGCCAGCAGCGCTCAAGTGGCAAGTGGAAACACCATATATTTT,CASSAQVASGNTIYF
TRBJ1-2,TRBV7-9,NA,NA,TGTGCCAGCAGCTTAGATAGGGTTTCTGGCTACACCTTC,CASSLDRVSGYTF
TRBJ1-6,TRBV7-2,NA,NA,TGTGCCAGCAGCTTAGCGCGGGGGTATAATTCACCCCTCCACTTT,CASSLARGYNSPLHF